The 16 T cell receptor beta chains reported below all come from one sample, sequenced in a study of shared clonotypes between healthy human individuals. Assay used: immunoSEQ multiplex PCR; TCRdb lists only in-frame clones, some missing. The sample consists of about half a million clones, less than 80% of them appearing once. Sequenced sample: PBMCs. These receptors originate from a middle-aged woman in good health. Some clones in this sample may be carry-over from other donors' samples.

V is TRBV11-1 and J is TRBJ2-3, with TRBD2 matching 10 bases. Germline-derived CDR1 and CDR2 are SGHAT and FQDESV (reference sequence). The CDR3 spans 17 residues. Losses at the gene ends were 7 bases for V and 1 base for J; bases not matched to a gene: 11. The CDR3 here is CASTFSWTSGGTDTQYF. In nucleotides, the CDR3 is TGTGCCAGCACCTTTTCCTGGACTAGCGGAGGCACAGATACGCAGTATTTT.

The rearrangement links TRBV30 to TRBJ1-5, with unresolved D. Germline V gives CDR1 GTSNPN, CDR2 SVGIG (reference sequence). This CDR3 has 13 residues. V was cut by 1 base and J by 8 bases, with 12 bases left in between. The CDR3 here is CAWSGLPGEPQHF. CDR3 bases: TGTGCCTGGAGTGGACTACCCGGGGAGCCCCAGCATTTT. Based on the CDR3 plus reference TRBV30 and TRBJ1-5, the full variable domain is SQTIHQWPATLVQPVGSPLSLECTVEGTSNPNLYWYRQAAGRGLQLLFYSVGIGQISSEVPQNLSASRPQDRQFILSSKKLLLSDSGFYLCAWSGLPGEPQHFGDGTRLSIL.

The V call is TRBV7-5, the J call TRBJ2-5; the table names TRBD2, a call not compared with the DNA. TRBV7-5 is annotated as a pseudogene. The CDR3 runs 15 residues. The CDR3 nucleotides read TGTGTCAGAAGCTTAGCGTCGGGGGGCCTGGAGACCCAGTACTTC. Protein product: CVRSLASGGLETQYF.

The rearrangement links TRBV4-2 to TRBJ2-1; 12 bases line up with TRBD2. V shed 0 bases, J shed 0 bases, and the junction held 3 bases outside the gene matches. This CDR3 contains 18 residues. Germline V lookup: CDR1 LGHNA, CDR2 YNFKEQ. CDR3 nucleotides: TGTGCCAGCAGCCAAGATGGGACTAGCGGGCTCTCCTACAATGAGCAGTTCTTC. Encoded protein: CASSQDGTSGLSYNEQFF.

This chain connects TRBV12-5 to TRBJ2-3; D is perhaps TRBD2 (6 bases). V was shortened by 4 bases and J by 4 bases, with 18 bases between the two germline ends. CDR1 and CDR2 (germline): LGHNT, FRNRAP. The CDR3 runs to 16 residues. As DNA, the CDR3 is TGTGCTAGTGGTTCTACCCGGGCGGGGTTAGCAGATACGCAGTATTTT. Protein: CASGSTRAGLADTQYF.

CDR3 residues: CASSLRMGQAYGYTF. The CDR3 coding sequence is TGTGCCAGCAGCTTAAGGATGGGACAGGCGTATGGCTACACCTTC. The rearrangement links TRBV11-2 to TRBJ1-2, with 8 positions matching TRBD1. The CDR3 has 15 amino acids. The V gene's germline CDR1 is SGHAT and CDR2 FQNNGV. Losses at the gene ends were 2 bases for V and 5 bases for J; bases not matched to a gene: 7.

The chain combines TRBV2 with TRBJ2-7; perhaps TRBD1 as D (5 bases). The CDR3 is made up of 14 amino acids. Germline CDR1 and CDR2: SNHLY and FYNNEI. The ends were cut back, 6 bases at V and 0 bases at J, with 12 bases in the middle. CDR3 bases: TGTGCCAGCAGACCAAGGGGCGACTCCTACGAGCAGTACTTC. Its translation is CASRPRGDSYEQYF.

The CDR3: CASSLAFAGELFF. The CDR3 bases are TGTGCCAGCAGCTTAGCCTTTGCCGGGGAGCTGTTTTTT. V gene TRBV7-2 combines with J gene TRBJ2-2; D unclear. The CDR3 covers 13 residues. Germline values: CDR1 SGHTA, CDR2 FQGNSA. The V and J ends lost 0 bases and 6 bases respectively, with 5 bases between them.

The chain recombines TRBV18 with TRBJ2-1, with 10 nucleotides matching TRBD1. Germline CDR1 and CDR2: KGHSH and LQKENI. The CDR3 is 15 residues long. The V segment lost 4 bases and the J segment 6 bases; nucleotides outside the gene matches: 6. The CDR3: CASSLPGQGLNEQFF. DNA for the CDR3: TGTGCCAGCTCACTCCCGGGACAGGGGCTCAATGAGCAGTTCTTC.

V and J are TRBV2 and TRBJ2-5; D may match TRBD1 or TRBD2 (5 bases each). The CDR3 runs 12 residues. Trimming took 4 bases from V and 5 from J, leaving 8 bases between them. Germline V lookup: CDR1 SNHLY, CDR2 FYNNEI. Here the CDR3 DNA reads TGTGCCAGCAGTGTAGGGACGGAGACCCAGTACTTC. Encoded protein: CASSVGTETQYF.

On this clone: With only one base between it and a far larger clone, this is likely a read error. Different DNA sequences within this sample yield the same CDR3. The rearrangement links TRBV7-3 to TRBJ2-2; D gene ambiguous. The CDR3 length is 12 residues. Deletions cut 5 bases from V and 3 bases from J, with 4 bases between. Looked up from germline, CDR1 is SGHTA and CDR2 is FQGTGA. This CDR3 is CASSPYTGELFF. CDR3 sequence (DNA): TGTGCCAGCAGCCCCTACACCGGGGAGCTGTTTTTT.

This chain links TRBV25-1 with TRBJ2-2; the match to TRBD2 covers 10 bases. There are 14 residues in the CDR3. After removal of 5 bases from V and 6 bases from J, the junction contained 3 bases not matched to a gene. Germline loops: CDR1 MGHDK, CDR2 SYGVNS. The DNA of the CDR3 is TGTGCCAGCAGTACGAGCGGGAGGGCCGGGGAGCTGTTTTTT. Its translation: CASSTSGRAGELFF.

The J gene is TRBJ1-1, the V gene TRBV5-4, with 8 bases identical to TRBD1. The CDR3 runs 15 residues. Germline CDR1 SGHNT, CDR2 YYREEE (reference sequence). After removal of 3 bases from V and 2 bases from J, the junction contained 6 bases not matched to a gene. The CDR3: CASSSSRGPNTEAFF. CDR3 coding DNA: TGTGCCAGCAGCTCATCCAGGGGGCCCAACACTGAAGCTTTCTTT.

Regarding this clone: The sample has other DNA sequences that encode this CDR3 too. The CDR3 spells CASSYAGGEETQYF. In DNA, the CDR3 is TGTGCCAGCAGTTACGCGGGTGGGGAGGAGACCCAGTACTTC. This sequence joins TRBV6-6 and TRBJ2-5; possible D gene TRBD2, 5 bases. This CDR3 contains 14 residues. The germline gives CDR1 MNHNY, CDR2 SVGAGI (reference sequence). The V gene lost 2 bases and the J gene lost 5 bases, with 12 bases spanning the gap.

This clone was seen a few times. V is TRBV9 and J is TRBJ1-3, with no clear D. The V end was cut by 0 bases, the J end by 2 bases, with 12 bases between. The CDR3 runs 16 residues. Germline assignment: CDR1 SGDLS and CDR2 YYNGEE. The CDR3 nucleotides read TGTGCCAGCAGCGTAGGAGGTGGGAACCCTGGAAACACCATATATTTT. This translates into CASSVGGGNPGNTIYF. The full variable domain, in which reference TRBV9 and TRBJ1-3 provide the parts outside the CDR3, is DSGVTQTPKHLITATGQRVTLRCSPRSGDLSVYWYQQSLDQGLQFLIQYYNGEERAKGNILERFSAQQFPDLHSELNLSSLELGDSALYFCASSVGGGNPGNTIYFGEGSWLTVV.

This clone was recorded a few times. The chain carries TRBV27 and TRBJ1-4, with D tentatively TRBD1 (6 bases). V lost 7 bases and J 3 bases, leaving 12 bases between the germline ends. CDR1 is MNHEY and CDR2 is SMNVEV in the germline V gene (reference sequence). The CDR3 runs 14 residues. Here the CDR3 reads CASKVGASNEKLFF. As DNA, the CDR3 is TGTGCCAGCAAGGTGGGGGCTTCTAATGAAAAACTGTTTTTT.